These T cell receptor beta chains were read from a single sample in a study of T-cell reconstitution after alpha-beta-depleted transplantation in children. MiXCR, applied by TCRdb to the PCR reads, yields one record per CDR3 protein. The sample records about 290,000 distinct CDR3 sequences, roughly 8.2% being singletons. The sequencing here drew on peripheral blood, taken 360 days after TCRalphabeta/CD19-depleted stem cell transplant. These receptors all come from a female patient aged 2-15 years who had a stem cell transplant for Fanconi anemia, so the T cells may come from the graft donor. CDR3s include the opening cysteine and the closing phenylalanine or tryptophan. D genes are given only for firm matches. A row's size may be missing; if present it is once, few, many or a size class.

v_call	j_call	clone_size	d_call	cdr3_aa	cdr3_nt
TRBV5-5	TRBJ2-7	.	.	CASSLGQASYEQYF	TGTGCCAGCAGCTTGGGGCAGGCCTCCTACGAGCAGTACTTC
TRBV12-3/TRBV12-4	TRBJ2-4	many	.	CASSFLRPRGAAKNIQYF	TGTGCCAGCAGTTTCCTTAGGCCCAGGGGGGCGGCCAAAAACATTCAGTACTTC
TRBV12-3/TRBV12-4	TRBJ1-1	many	.	CASSLSNEAFF	TGTGCCAGCAGTTTAAGTAATGAAGCTTTCTTT
TRBV19	TRBJ2-5	.	.	CASSPQSAPETQYF	TGTGCCAGTAGCCCACAATCGGCCCCAGAGACCCAGTACTTC
TRBV7-9	TRBJ2-5	few	.	CASSLRGNQETQYF	TGTGCCAGCAGCTTGCGAGGGAACCAAGAGACCCAGTACTTC
TRBV11-2	TRBJ2-1	.	.	CASSFSGREVMRQFF	TGTGCCAGCAGCTTTTCGGGCAGGGAAGTGATGCGGCAGTTCTTC
TRBV25-1	TRBJ1-4	few	.	CASAGPGEKLFF	TGTGCCAGCGCCGGGCCGGGGGAAAAACTGTTTTTT
TRBV5-1	TRBJ2-7	few	.	CASSLVVGYEQYF	TGCGCCAGCAGCTTGGTAGTGGGCTACGAGCAGTACTTC
TRBV6-4	TRBJ2-1	many	TRBD2	CASSPLAGGPYNEQFF	TGTGCCAGCAGTCCGCTAGCGGGGGGCCCATACAATGAGCAGTTCTTC
TRBV6-2/TRBV6-3	TRBJ1-4	few	.	CASSTSGPGKLFF	TGTGCCAGCAGTACATCGGGCCCCGGAAAACTGTTTTTT
TRBV5-1	TRBJ2-2	many	.	CASSLRQQGTGELFF	TGCGCCAGCAGCTTGCGACAACAGGGAACCGGGGAGCTGTTTTTT
TRBV6-2/TRBV6-3	TRBJ1-1	.	.	CASSYGRYTEAFF	TGTGCCAGCAGTTACGGTCGGTACACTGAAGCTTTCTTT
TRBV12-3/TRBV12-4	TRBJ2-3	many	TRBD2	CASSLRGLAGGDTQYF	TGTGCCAGCAGTTTACGCGGACTAGCGGGGGGGGATACGCAGTATTTT
TRBV5-1	TRBJ2-5	many	.	CASSLVGTYQETQYF	TGCGCCAGCAGCTTGGTAGGGACGTACCAAGAGACCCAGTACTTC
TRBV5-6	TRBJ2-7	many	.	CASSLFGSSYEQYF	TGTGCCAGCAGCTTGTTCGGCAGCTCCTACGAGCAGTACTTC
TRBV20-1	TRBJ2-1	many	TRBD2	CSARDFASGGDEQFF	TGCAGTGCTAGAGATTTCGCTAGCGGGGGGGATGAGCAGTTCTTC
TRBV9	TRBJ1-1	.	.	CASSAGLGDTVAFF	TGTGCCAGCAGCGCAGGGCTAGGGGACACTGTAGCTTTCTTT
TRBV7-9	TRBJ2-5	many	TRBD2	CASSPRLAGEETQYF	TGTGCCAGCAGCCCCCGACTAGCGGGAGAAGAGACCCAGTACTTC
TRBV4-1	TRBJ1-1	.	.	CASSQVRREMENTEAFF	TGCGCCAGCAGCCAAGTTCGAAGGGAGATGGAGAACACTGAAGCTTTCTTT
TRBV11-2	TRBJ2-5	few	.	CASSFGGARSTQYF	TGTGCCAGCAGCTTTGGGGGGGCTCGTAGCACCCAGTACTTC
TRBV27	TRBJ2-7	many	.	CASSLGWESYEQYF	TGTGCCAGCAGTTTAGGCTGGGAATCCTACGAGCAGTACTTC
TRBV27	TRBJ2-5	.	TRBD2	CASSPQGLLAGGILETQYF	TGTGCCAGCAGTCCGCAGGGTTTACTAGCGGGAGGAATTCTCGAGACCCAGTACTTC
TRBV5-4	TRBJ2-1	.	TRBD1	CASSSGYQGVYNEQFF	TGTGCCAGCAGCTCGGGGTACCAGGGGGTCTACAATGAGCAGTTCTTC
TRBV5-1	TRBJ1-3	few	.	CASSLLTGPSSGNTIYF	TGCGCCAGCAGCCTATTGACGGGACCAAGCTCTGGAAACACCATATATTTT
TRBV5-1	TRBJ2-7	many	TRBD2	CASSLYLRGGLIYEQYF	TGCGCCAGCAGCTTGTATCTGCGGGGGGGCCTAATCTACGAGCAGTACTTC
TRBV10-3	TRBJ1-2	many	.	CAINAGAGITNYGYTF	TGTGCCATCAATGCGGGGGCGGGAATCACCAACTATGGCTACACCTTC
TRBV6-2/TRBV6-3	TRBJ1-1	.	.	CASGRGEITEAFF	TGTGCCAGCGGTAGGGGTGAGATAACTGAAGCTTTCTTT
TRBV29-1	TRBJ1-2	many	TRBD1	CSATQGANYGYTF	TGCAGCGCCACACAGGGGGCAAACTATGGCTACACCTTC
TRBV4-2	TRBJ2-5	few	TRBD2	CASSRPGTRIGGGQETQYF	TGTGCCAGCAGCCGTCCCGGGACTAGAATCGGTGGGGGGCAAGAGACCCAGTACTTC
TRBV11-2	TRBJ2-1	medium-sized	TRBD1	CASSLGQGAYEQFF	TGTGCCAGCAGCTTGGGACAGGGGGCCTATGAGCAGTTCTTC
TRBV5-1	TRBJ2-5	many	.	CASSFGQIQETQYF	TGCGCCAGCAGCTTCGGACAGATCCAAGAGACCCAGTACTTC
TRBV7-2	TRBJ2-2	many	.	CASRKGVAGELFF	TGTGCCAGCAGGAAGGGGGTGGCCGGGGAGCTGTTTTTT
TRBV2	TRBJ2-7	few	.	CASSDRGIPYEQYF	TGTGCCAGCAGTGATCGCGGGATACCCTACGAGCAGTACTTC
TRBV2	TRBJ1-2	.	.	CASCVDGYTF	TGTGCCAGCTGTGTTGATGGCTACACCTTC
TRBV15	TRBJ1-4	.	.	CATSRDQGQGEKLFF	TGTGCCACCAGCAGAGATCAGGGGCAAGGGGAAAAACTGTTTTTT
TRBV6-2/TRBV6-3	TRBJ2-2	many	.	CASSYSIWVTGELFF	TGTGCCAGCAGTTACTCGATTTGGGTAACCGGGGAGCTGTTTTTT
TRBV2	TRBJ1-2	.	.	CATGTVYGYTF	TGTGCCACCGGGACGGTTTATGGCTACACCTTC
TRBV29-1	TRBJ1-4	many	.	CSVAIMTVTNEKLFF	TGCAGCGTTGCAATAATGACAGTTACTAATGAAAAACTGTTTTTT
TRBV27	TRBJ2-2	.	TRBD2	CATGLAGGLGDTGELFF	TGTGCCACTGGACTAGCGGGAGGCTTGGGTGACACCGGGGAGCTGTTTTTT
TRBV5-1	TRBJ1-2	many	TRBD1	CASSLIEQGVRGYTF	TGCGCCAGCAGCTTGATCGAACAGGGGGTCCGTGGCTACACCTTC
TRBV20-1	TRBJ2-5	many	TRBD1	CSARGQGETQYF	TGCAGTGCTAGAGGACAGGGAGAGACCCAGTACTTC
TRBV19	TRBJ2-1	few	.	CASSIESLPPNEQFF	TGTGCCAGTAGTATAGAGTCACTGCCTCCCAATGAGCAGTTCTTC
TRBV12-3/TRBV12-4	TRBJ2-1	many	TRBD2	CASSALGTSGDNEQFF	TGTGCCAGCAGTGCTCTTGGGACTAGCGGGGACAATGAGCAGTTCTTC
TRBV7-2	TRBJ1-1	few	.	CASSLVGGGTEAFF	TGTGCCAGCAGCTTAGTGGGGGGGGGCACTGAAGCTTTCTTT
TRBV6-2/TRBV6-3	TRBJ2-5	few	TRBD2	CASGPIMTVLASGSGPQETQYF	TGTGCCAGTGGCCCCATCATGACGGTGTTGGCTAGCGGGAGTGGTCCACAAGAGACCCAGTACTTC
TRBV11-2	TRBJ2-3	.	.	CASSPAVDTQYF	TGTGCCAGCAGCCCGGCAGTGGATACGCAGTATTTT
TRBV6-5	TRBJ2-2	few	TRBD2	CASSYTGLAGTGELFF	TGTGCCAGCAGTTACACCGGACTAGCGGGCACCGGGGAGCTGTTTTTT
TRBV14	TRBJ1-2	few	.	CASSQGGVKSYGYTF	TGTGCCAGCAGCCAGGGGGGGGTGAAATCCTATGGCTACACCTTC
TRBV3-1	TRBJ2-3	few	TRBD2	CASMRGGTDTQYF	TGTGCCAGCATGCGGGGGGGGACAGATACGCAGTATTTT
TRBV6-1	TRBJ1-1	many	.	CASMLTRAFF	TGTGCCAGCATGCTGACGCGAGCTTTCTTT
TRBV5-5	TRBJ1-5	few	TRBD1	CASSLGTGILPQHF	TGTGCCAGCAGCCTAGGGACAGGTATTCTCCCCCAGCATTTT
TRBV6-2/TRBV6-3	TRBJ2-7	.	TRBD2	CASSLAGNTYEQYF	TGTGCCAGCAGCCTAGCGGGGAATACCTACGAGCAGTACTTC
TRBV10-2	TRBJ1-2	.	.	CASSVGYTQDGYTF	TGCGCCAGCAGTGTGGGCTACACGCAAGATGGCTACACCTTC
TRBV7-2	TRBJ1-5	many	.	CASSLYGRGAANQPQHF	TGTGCCAGCAGCTTATACGGGAGAGGGGCGGCCAATCAGCCCCAGCATTTT
TRBV10-3	TRBJ1-4	.	TRBD1	CTFSSQKGGGQGNEKLFF	TGTACCTTCAGTTCCCAAAAAGGTGGCGGACAGGGAAATGAAAAACTGTTTTTT